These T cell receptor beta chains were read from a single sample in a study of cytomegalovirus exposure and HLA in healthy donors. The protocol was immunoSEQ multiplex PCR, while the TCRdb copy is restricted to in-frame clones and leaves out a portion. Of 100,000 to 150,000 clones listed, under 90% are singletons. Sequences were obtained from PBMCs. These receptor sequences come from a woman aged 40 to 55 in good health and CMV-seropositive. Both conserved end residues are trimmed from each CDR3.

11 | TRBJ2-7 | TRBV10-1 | ASSSGNSYEQY
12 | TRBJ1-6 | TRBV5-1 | ASSLDPGSSPLH
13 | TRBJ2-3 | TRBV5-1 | ASSLEDRKTDTQY
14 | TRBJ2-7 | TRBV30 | AWSLRPGQGVYEQY
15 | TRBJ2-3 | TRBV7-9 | ASSWPGTGISTDTQY
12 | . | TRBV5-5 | ASSWRDSSYEQY
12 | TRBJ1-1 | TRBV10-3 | AISAKDTYTEAF
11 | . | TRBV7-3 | VLSSGSSYEQY
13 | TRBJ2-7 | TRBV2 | ASSDSLSGSYEQY
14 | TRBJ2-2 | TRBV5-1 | ASRKAGGGPTGELF
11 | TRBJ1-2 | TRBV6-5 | ASSFGENYGYT
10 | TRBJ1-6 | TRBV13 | ASSSYNSPLH
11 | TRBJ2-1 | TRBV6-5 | ASSPPGQSEQF
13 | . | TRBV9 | ASSVVAGGSYEQY
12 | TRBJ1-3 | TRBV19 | ASSMTGSGNTIY
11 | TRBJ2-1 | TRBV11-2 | ASSSGTINEQF
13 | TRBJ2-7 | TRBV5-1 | ASSLTSGRAYEQY
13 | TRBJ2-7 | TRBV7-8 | ASSWAIGTPWEQY
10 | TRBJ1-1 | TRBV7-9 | SSSLGAAEAF
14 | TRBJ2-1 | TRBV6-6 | ASSWIAGVAYNEQF
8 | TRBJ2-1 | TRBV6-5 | ASGSDEQF
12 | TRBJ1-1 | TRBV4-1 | ASSQVEVGTEAF
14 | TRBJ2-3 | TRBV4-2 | ASSQGGGGSTDTQY
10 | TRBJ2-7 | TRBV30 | ASRTGIYEQY
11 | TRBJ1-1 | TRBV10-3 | AIIGGVGTEAF
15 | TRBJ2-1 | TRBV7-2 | ASSPQRLAGVSNEQF
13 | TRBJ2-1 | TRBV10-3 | AISESAGGYNEQF
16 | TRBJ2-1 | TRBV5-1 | ASSLQGARRESTGEQF
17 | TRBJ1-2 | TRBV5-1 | ASSLGGTGLWQANYGYT
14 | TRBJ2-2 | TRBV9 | ASSPTSGVYTGELF
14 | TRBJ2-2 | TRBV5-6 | ASSYINRGRPGELF
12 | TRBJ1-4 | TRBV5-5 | ASSLRGGSEKLF
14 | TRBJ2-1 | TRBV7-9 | ASSLAVSSGRAEQF
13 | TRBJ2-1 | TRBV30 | AWSALGLEYNEQF
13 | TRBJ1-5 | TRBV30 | AWSVELTPGQPQH
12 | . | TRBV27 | ASSFSGTVVEQY
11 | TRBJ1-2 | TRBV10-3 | AISESESYGYT
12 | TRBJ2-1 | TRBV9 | ASSVGQEDNEQF
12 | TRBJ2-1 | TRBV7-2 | ASSLAREVNEQF
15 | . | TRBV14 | ASSQVLASGRIAEQY
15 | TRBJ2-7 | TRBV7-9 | ASSLGGASGHSYEQY
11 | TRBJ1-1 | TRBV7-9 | SSSFGGVTEAF
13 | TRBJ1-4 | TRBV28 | ASSWTGETNEKLF
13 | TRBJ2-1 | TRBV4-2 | ASSQVAAGADEQF
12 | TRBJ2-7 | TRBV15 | ATSRDQGEYEQY
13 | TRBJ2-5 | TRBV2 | ASSGDRGRAETQY
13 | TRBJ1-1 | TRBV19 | ASSLLAGVESEAF
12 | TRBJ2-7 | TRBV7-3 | ASSLGHSSYEQY
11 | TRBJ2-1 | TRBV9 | ASSVEKRDEQF
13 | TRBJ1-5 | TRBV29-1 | SAGTGNLGNQPQH
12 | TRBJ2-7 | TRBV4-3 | ASSYRDRTYEQY